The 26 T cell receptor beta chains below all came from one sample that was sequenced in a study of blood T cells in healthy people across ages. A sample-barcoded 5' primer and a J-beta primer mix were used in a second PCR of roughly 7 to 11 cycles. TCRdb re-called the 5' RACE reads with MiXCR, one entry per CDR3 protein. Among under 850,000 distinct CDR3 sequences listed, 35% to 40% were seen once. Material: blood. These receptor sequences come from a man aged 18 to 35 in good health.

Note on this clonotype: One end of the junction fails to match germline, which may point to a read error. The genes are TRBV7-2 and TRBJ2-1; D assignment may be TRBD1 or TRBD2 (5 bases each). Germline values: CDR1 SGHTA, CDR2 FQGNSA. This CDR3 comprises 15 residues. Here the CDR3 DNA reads TGTGCCAGCAGCTCCCCGGGACGTAACTACAATGAGCGGTTCTTC. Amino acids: CASSSPGRNYNERFF.

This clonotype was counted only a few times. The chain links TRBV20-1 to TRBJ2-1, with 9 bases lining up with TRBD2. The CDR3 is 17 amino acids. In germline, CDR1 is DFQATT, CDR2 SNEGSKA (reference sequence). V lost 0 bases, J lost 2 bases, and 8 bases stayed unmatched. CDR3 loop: CSARDAGGRFTYNEQFF. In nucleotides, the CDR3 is TGCAGTGCTAGAGACGCGGGGGGGAGATTTACCTACAATGAGCAGTTCTTC.

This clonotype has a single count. The CDR3 sequence is CASSQGQGNDYGYTF. CDR3 in DNA: TGTGCCAGCAGCCAGGGACAGGGGAATGACTATGGCTACACCTTC. The V gene is TRBV4-2, the J gene TRBJ1-2; TRBD1 matches 10 bases. After removal of 3 bases from V and 3 bases from J, the junction contained 4 bases not matched to a gene. The CDR3 covers 15 residues. Germline V gene sequence: CDR1 LGHNA, CDR2 YNFKEQ.

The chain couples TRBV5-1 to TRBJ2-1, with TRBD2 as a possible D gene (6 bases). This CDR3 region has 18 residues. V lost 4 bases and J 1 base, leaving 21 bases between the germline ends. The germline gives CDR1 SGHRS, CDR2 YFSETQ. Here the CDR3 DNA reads TGCGCCAGCAGCCTAGGACCGGGAGAAGGTATTTCCTACAATGAGCAGTTCTTC. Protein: CASSLGPGEGISYNEQFF.

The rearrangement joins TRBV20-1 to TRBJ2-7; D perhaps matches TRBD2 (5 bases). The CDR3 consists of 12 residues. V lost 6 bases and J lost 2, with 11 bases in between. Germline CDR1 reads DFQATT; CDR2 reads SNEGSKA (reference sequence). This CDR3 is CSARVQTYEQYF. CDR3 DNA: TGCAGTGCGAGGGTACAGACCTACGAGCAGTACTTC.

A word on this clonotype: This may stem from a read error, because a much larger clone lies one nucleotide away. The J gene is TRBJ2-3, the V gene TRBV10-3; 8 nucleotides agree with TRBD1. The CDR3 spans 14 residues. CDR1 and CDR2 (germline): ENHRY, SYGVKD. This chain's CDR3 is CVIGQDREEDTQYF. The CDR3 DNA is TGTGTCATCGGGCAGGACAGGGAGGAAGATACGCAGTATTTT.

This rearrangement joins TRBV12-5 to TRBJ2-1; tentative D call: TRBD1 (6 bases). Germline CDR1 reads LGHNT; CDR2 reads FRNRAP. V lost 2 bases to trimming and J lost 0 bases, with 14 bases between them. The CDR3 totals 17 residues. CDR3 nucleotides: TGTGCTAGTGGTTTGACAATGGACAGCAGCTCCTACAATGAGCAGTTCTTC. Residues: CASGLTMDSSSYNEQFF.

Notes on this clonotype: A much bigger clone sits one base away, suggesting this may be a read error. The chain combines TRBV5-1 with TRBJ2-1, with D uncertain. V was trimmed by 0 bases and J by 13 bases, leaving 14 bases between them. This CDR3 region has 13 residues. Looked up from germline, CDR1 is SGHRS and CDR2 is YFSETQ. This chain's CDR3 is CASSLEVGNIQFF. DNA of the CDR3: TGCGCCAGCAGCTTGGAGGTGGGGAACATTCAGTTCTTC.

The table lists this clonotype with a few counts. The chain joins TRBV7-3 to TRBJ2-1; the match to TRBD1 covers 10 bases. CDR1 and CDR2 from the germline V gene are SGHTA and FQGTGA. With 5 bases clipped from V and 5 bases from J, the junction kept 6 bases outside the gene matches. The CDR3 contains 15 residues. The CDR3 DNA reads TGTGCCAGCAGCCCCGGGACAGGGGCGAACAATGAGCAGTTCTTC. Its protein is CASSPGTGANNEQFF. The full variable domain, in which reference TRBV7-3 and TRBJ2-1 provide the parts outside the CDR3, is GAGVSQTPSNKVTEKGKYVELRCDPISGHTALYWYRQSLGQGPEFLIYFQGTGAADDSGLPNDRFFAVRPEGSVSTLKIQRTERGDSAVYLCASSPGTGANNEQFFGPGTRLTVL.

CDR3 region: CASSPVLGEAFF. DNA of the CDR3: TGTGCCAGCAGCCCCGTCCTGGGAGAAGCTTTCTTT. The chain couples TRBV7-9 to TRBJ1-1; the D is unclear. With 5 bases removed from V and 8 bases from J, the gap between germline ends came to 12 bases. This CDR3 is built from 12 residues. CDR1 and CDR2 from the germline V gene are SEHNR and FQNEAQ (reference sequence).

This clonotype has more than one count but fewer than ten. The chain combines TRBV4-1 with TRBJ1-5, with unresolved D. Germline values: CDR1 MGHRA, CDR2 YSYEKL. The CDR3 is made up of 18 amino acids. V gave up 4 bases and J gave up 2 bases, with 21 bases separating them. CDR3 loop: CASSPELDSLVGNQPQHF. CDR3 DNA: TGCGCCAGCAGCCCAGAATTGGACTCCCTAGTCGGCAATCAGCCCCAGCATTTT.

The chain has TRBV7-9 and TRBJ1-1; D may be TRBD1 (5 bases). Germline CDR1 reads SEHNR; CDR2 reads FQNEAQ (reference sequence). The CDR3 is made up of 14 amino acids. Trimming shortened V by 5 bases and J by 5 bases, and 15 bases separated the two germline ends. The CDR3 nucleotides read TGTGCCAGCAGCCCCGGACACCCGGGGACTGAAGCTTTCTTT. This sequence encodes CASSPGHPGTEAFF.

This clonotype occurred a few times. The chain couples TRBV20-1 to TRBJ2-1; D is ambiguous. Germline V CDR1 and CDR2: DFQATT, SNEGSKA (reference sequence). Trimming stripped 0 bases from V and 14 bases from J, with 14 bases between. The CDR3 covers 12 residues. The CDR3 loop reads CSARDQGPHEFF. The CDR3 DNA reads TGCAGTGCTAGAGATCAAGGCCCCCACGAGTTCTTC.

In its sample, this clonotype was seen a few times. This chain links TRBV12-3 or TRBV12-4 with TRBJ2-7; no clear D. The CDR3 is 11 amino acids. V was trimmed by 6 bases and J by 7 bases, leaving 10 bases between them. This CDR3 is CASRLYNEQYF. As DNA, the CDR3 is TGTGCCAGCAGGTTATACAATGAGCAGTACTTC.

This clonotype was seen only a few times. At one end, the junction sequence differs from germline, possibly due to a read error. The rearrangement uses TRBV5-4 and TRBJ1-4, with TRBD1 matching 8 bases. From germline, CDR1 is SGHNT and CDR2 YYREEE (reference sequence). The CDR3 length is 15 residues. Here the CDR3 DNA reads TGTGCCGGCAGCTTGTCGACAGGGGAAAATGAAAAACTGTTTTTT. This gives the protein CAGSLSTGENEKLFF.

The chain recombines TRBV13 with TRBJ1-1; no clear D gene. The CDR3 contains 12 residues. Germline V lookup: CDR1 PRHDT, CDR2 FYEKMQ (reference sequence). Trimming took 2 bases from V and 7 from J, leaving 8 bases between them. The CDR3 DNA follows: TGTGCCAGCAGCTTATGGCGGGGTGAAGCTTTCTTT. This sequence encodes CASSLWRGEAFF.

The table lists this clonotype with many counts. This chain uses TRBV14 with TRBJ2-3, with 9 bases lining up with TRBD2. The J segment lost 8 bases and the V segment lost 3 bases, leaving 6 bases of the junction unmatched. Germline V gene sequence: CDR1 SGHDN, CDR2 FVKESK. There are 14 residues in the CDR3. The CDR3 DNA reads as TGTGCCAGCAGCCAGGCTAGCGGGACTAGTACGCAGTATTTT. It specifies CASSQASGTSTQYF.

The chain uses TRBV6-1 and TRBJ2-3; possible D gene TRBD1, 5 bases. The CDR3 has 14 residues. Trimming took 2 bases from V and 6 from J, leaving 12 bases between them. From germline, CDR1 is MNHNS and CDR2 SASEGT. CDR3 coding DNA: TGTGCCAGCAGTGAACGGGCAGGGTCCGATACGCAGTATTTT. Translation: CASSERAGSDTQYF.

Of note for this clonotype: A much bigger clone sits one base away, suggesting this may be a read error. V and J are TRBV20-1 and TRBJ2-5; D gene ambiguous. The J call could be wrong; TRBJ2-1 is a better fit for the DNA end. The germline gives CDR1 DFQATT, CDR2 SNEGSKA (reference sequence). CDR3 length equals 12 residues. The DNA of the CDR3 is TGCATGGTCCTGGGATACCAAGAGACCCAGTTCTTC. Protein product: CMVLGYQETQFF.

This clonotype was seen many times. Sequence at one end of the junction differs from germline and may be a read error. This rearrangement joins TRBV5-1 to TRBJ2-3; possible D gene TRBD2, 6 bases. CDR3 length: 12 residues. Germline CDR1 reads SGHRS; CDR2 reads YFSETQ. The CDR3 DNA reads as TGTGCCAGCAGTTTAGCGGCAGATACGCAGTATTTT. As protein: CASSLAADTQYF.

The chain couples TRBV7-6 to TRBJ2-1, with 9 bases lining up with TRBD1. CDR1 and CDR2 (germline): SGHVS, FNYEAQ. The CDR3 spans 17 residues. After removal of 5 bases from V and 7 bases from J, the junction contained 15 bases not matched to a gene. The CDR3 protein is CASSLIQGTGMVNEQFF. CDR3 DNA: TGTGCCAGCAGCCTCATCCAAGGGACAGGGATGGTGAATGAGCAGTTCTTC.

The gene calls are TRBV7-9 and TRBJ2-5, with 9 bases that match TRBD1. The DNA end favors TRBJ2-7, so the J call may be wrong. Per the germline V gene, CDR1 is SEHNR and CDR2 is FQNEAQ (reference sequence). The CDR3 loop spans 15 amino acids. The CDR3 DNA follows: TGTGCCAGCAGCTTTCTTCGGGACAGGGCCTACGAGCAGTACTTC. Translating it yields CASSFLRDRAYEQYF.

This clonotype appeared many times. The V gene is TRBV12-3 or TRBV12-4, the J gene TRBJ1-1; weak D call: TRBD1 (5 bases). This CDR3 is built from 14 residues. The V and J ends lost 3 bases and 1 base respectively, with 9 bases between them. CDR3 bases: TGTGCCAGCAGTTTGGGCAGGGCGAACACTGAAGCTTTCTTT. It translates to CASSLGRANTEAFF.

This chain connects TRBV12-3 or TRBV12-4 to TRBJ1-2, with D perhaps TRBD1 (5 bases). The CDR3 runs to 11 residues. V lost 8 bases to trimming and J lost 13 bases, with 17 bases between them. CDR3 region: CASGGGPACTF. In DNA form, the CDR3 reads TGTGCCAGCGGTGGGGGACCCGCTTGCACCTTC.

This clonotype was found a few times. The chain's CDR3 is CASGMTGTTEAFF. CDR3 sequence (DNA): TGCGCCAGCGGTATGACAGGTACCACTGAAGCTTTCTTT. The chain employs TRBV5-1 and TRBJ1-1; possibly TRBD1 for D (6 bases). V was trimmed by 7 bases and J by 4 bases, leaving 14 bases between them. Germline loops: CDR1 SGHRS, CDR2 YFSETQ. The CDR3 contains 13 residues.

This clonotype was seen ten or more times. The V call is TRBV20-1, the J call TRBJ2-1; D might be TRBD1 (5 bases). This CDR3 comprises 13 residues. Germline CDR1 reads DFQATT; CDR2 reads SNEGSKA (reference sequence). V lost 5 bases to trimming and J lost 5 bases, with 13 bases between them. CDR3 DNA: TGCAGTGCTTACAGGCTTATGGACAATGAGCAGTTCTTC. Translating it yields CSAYRLMDNEQFF.